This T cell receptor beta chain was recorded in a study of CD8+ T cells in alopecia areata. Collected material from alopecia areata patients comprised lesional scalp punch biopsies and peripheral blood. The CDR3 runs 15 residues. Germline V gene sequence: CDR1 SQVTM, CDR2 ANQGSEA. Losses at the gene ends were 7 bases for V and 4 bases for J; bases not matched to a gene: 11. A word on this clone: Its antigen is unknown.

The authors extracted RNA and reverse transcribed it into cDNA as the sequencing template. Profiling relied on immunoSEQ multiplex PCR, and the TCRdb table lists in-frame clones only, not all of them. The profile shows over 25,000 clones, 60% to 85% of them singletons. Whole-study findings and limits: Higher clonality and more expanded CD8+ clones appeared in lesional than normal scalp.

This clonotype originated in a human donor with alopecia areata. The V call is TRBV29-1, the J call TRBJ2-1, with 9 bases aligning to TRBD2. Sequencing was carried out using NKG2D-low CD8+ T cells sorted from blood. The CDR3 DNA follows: TGCAGCGCCGAAACGACTAGCGGTTCATACAATGAGCAGTTCTTC. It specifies CSAETTSGSYNEQFF.